A single TCR beta chain is shown here with its context. Per germline, CDR1 GTSNPN and CDR2 SVGIG (reference sequence). Trimming left V 0 bases short and J 3 bases short, with 18 bases between. CDR3 size: 17 residues. The data belong to a study of blood T cell repertoires in COVID-19. Across the whole study: The study drew acute and convalescent COVID-19 samples from the United States, Italy and Spain. T cells, B-cell-depleted T cells, or PBMCs supplied cDNA or gDNA.

Authors' data handling: Estimates of nucleated cell counts were drawn from the amplification of reference gene primers. The method was immunoSEQ multiplex PCR; TCRdb's version includes in-frame clones alone and lacks a portion of them. D and trimming come from the DNA, and the V and J calls and clone size come from that table. The sample consists of around 50,000 clones, less than 95% of them appearing once. The clonotype originates from an older man with acute or convalescent COVID-19. Specimen: peripheral blood. The V gene is TRBV30, the J gene TRBJ1-5, with TRBD1 as a possible D gene (6 bases). This CDR3 is CAWSVIGQHTNNQPQHF. The DNA of the CDR3 is TGTGCCTGGAGTGTAATCGGACAGCATACCAACAATCAGCCCCAGCATTTT. The full variable domain, rest sourced from reference TRBV30 and TRBJ1-5, is SQTIHQWPATLVQPVGSPLSLECTVEGTSNPNLYWYRQAAGRGLQLLFYSVGIGQISSEVPQNLSASRPQDRQFILSSKKLLLSDSGFYLCAWSVIGQHTNNQPQHFGDGTRLSIL.